Reported below is one T cell receptor beta chain. The data derive from a study of tumor T cells in aggressive B-cell lymphoma. Using immunoSEQ multiplex PCR, the repertoire was profiled, and TCRdb retains in-frame clones only, with some absent. In total, the table holds around 74 clones. The CDR3 covers 13 residues. Per the germline V gene, CDR1 is SGDLS and CDR2 is YYNGEE. Trimming took off 7 bases at V and 2 bases at J, with 12 bases between the two ends. Sequenced sample: tumor tissue. This TCR derives from an adult with diffuse large B cell lymphoma. The V and J genes are TRBV9 and TRBJ1-1; tentative D call: TRBD1 (6 bases). CDR3 DNA: TGTGCCAGCGGAGAGGGGGTAAACACTGAAGCTTTCTTT. This translates into CASGEGVNTEAFF.